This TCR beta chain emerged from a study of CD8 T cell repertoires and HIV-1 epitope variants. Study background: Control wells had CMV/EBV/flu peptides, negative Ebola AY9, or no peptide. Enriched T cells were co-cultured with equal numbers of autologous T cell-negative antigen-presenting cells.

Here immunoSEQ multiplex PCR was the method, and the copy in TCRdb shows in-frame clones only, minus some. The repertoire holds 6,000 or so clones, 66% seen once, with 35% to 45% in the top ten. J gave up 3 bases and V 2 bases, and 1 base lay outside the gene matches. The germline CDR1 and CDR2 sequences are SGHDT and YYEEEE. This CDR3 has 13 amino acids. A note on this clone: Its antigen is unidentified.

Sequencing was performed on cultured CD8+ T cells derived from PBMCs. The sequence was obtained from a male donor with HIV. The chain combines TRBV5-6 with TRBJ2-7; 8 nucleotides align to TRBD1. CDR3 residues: CASSLQGDYEQYF. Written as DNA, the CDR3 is TGTGCCAGCAGCTTACAGGGGGACTACGAGCAGTACTTC.